Listed below are T cell receptor beta chains from one sample, sequenced in a study of blood T cell repertoires in COVID-19. Profiling relied on immunoSEQ multiplex PCR, and the TCRdb table lists in-frame clones only, not all of them. The data show some 130,000 clones, around 78% seen once. Material for sequencing was peripheral blood. The source is a human donor in a cohort sampled during active COVID-19. The CDR3 runs from the conserved cysteine through the conserved F or W. Each record gives: V gene, J gene, CDR3 length, CDR3 protein.

TRBV12-3/TRBV12-4	TRBJ2-1	13	CASSSPGANEQFF
TRBV6-5	TRBJ2-3	15	CASTVTGASTDTQYF
TRBV6-2/TRBV6-3	TRBJ2-3	15	CASSYSAGRPDTQYF
TRBV21-1	TRBJ1-5	15	CASSIPGYSNQPQHF
TRBV15	TRBJ2-5	18	CATSADMVAGGIQETQYF
TRBV7-8	TRBJ2-2	18	CASSRGRGPATNTGELFF
TRBV28	TRBJ1-5	12	CASRQVNQPQHF
TRBV28	TRBJ1-2	13	CANWDTSNYGYTF
TRBV5-4	TRBJ1-4	14	CASSSDRGNEKLFF
TRBV2	TRBJ1-2	14	CAGRGTAFGSGYTF
TRBV5-1	TRBJ2-6	16	CASSLAGFSGANVLTF
TRBV18	TRBJ2-1	13	CASSPPGRNEQFF
TRBV7-9	TRBJ2-1	15	CASSLTSGGYNEQFF
TRBV6-5	TRBJ2-7	15	CASSSDRGLSYEQYF